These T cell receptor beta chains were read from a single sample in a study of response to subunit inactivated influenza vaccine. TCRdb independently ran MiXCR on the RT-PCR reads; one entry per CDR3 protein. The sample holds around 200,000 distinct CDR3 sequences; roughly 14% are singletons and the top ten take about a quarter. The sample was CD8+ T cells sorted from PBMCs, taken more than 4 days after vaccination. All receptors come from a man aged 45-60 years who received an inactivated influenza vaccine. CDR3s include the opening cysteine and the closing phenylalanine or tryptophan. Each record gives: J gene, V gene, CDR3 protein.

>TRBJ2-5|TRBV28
CAGGGQETQYF
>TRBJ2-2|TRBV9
CASSRSGSPGTGELFF
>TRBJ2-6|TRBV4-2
CASSQDPGTLGANVLTF
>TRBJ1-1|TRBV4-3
CASSQDHSSPWAFF
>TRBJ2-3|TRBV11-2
CASSTVSGSGRAFFSDTQYF
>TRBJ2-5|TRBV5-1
CASSGGTAFQETQYF
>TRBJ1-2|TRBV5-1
CASSLANTGHYGYTF
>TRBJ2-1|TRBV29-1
CSVEYGGVGNEQFF
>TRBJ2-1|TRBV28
CASSSPGLADNEQFF
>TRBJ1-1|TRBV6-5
CASSFGEMNTEAFF
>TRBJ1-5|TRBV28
CASSLTGGGNQPQHF
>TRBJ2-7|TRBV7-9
CASSPRTSGSLNEQYF
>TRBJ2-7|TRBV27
CASSLAGTGAGEQYF
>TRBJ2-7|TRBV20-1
CSARRREGYEQYF
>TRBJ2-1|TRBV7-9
CASSLVFDEQFF
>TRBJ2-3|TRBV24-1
CATSDFAPGRLRADTQYF
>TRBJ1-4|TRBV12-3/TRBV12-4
CASSSKYSGGEKLFF
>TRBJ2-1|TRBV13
CASSSLGTSDYNEQFF
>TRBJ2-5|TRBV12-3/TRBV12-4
CASSPILARTGHQETQYF
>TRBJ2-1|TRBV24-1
CATSDFIGQGSYNEQFF
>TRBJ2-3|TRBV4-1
CASSQPGQGTSSTDTQYF